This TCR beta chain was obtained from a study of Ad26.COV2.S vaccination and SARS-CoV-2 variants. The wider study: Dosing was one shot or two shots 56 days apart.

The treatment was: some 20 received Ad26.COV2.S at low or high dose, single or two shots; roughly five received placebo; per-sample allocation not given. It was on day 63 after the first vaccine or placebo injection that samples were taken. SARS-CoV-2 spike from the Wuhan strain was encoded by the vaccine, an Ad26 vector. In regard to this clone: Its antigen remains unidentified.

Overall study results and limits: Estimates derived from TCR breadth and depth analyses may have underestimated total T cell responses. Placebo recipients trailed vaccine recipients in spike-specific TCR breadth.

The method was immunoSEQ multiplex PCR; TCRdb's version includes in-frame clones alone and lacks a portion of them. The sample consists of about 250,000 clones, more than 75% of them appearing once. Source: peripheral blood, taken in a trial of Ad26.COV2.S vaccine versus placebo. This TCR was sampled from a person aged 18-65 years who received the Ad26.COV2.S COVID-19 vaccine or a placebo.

CDR3 nucleotide sequence: TGTGCCAGCTCGTACCGGGACAGGGTGGCAGATACGCAGTATTTT. This gives the protein CASSYRDRVADTQYF. The chain carries TRBV18 and TRBJ2-3; TRBD1 aligns across 9 bases. V dropped 6 bases and J dropped 4; count of bases not matched to a gene: 8. CDR1 is KGHSH, CDR2 LQKENI, per germline. The CDR3 runs 15 residues. Full variable domain (remainder filled in from reference TRBV18 and TRBJ2-3): NAGVMQNPRHLVRRRGQEARLRCSPMKGHSHVYWYRQLPEEGLKFMVYLQKENIIDESGMPKERFSAEFPKEGPSILRIQQVVRGDSAAYFCASSYRDRVADTQYFGPGTRLTVL.